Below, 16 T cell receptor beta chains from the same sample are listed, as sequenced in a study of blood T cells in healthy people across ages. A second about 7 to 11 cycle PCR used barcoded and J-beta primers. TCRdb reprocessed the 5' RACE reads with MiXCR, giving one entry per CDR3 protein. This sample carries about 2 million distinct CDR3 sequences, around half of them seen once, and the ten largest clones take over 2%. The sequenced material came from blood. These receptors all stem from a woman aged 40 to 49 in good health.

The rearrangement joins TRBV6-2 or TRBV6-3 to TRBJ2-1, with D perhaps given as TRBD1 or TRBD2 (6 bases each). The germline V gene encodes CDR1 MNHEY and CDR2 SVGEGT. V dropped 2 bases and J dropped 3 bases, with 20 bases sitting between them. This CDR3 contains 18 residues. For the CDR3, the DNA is TGTGCCAGCAGTTACCGGGGCATGCTGGGGGGCATCTACAATGAGCAGTTCTTC. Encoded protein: CASSYRGMLGGIYNEQFF.

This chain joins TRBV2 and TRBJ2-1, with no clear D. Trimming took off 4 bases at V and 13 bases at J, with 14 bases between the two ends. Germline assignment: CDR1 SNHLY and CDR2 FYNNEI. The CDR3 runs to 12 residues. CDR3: CASSVVPETQFF. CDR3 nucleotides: TGTGCCAGCAGTGTGGTACCAGAGACCCAGTTCTTC.

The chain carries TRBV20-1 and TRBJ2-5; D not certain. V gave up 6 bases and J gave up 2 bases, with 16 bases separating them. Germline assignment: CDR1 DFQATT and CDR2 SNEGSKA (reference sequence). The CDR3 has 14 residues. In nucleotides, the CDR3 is TGCAGTGCCCCCTCCACCATCGGGCAAGAGACCCAGTACTTC. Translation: CSAPSTIGQETQYF.

The CDR3 reads CSARDNPLQYF. Written as DNA, the CDR3 is TGCAGTGCTAGAGATAACCCCCTCCAGTACTTC. This chain links TRBV20-1 with TRBJ2-5; D gene uncertain. V lost 0 bases and J lost 10, with 9 bases in between. This CDR3 spans 11 amino acids. From germline, CDR1 is DFQATT and CDR2 SNEGSKA (reference sequence).

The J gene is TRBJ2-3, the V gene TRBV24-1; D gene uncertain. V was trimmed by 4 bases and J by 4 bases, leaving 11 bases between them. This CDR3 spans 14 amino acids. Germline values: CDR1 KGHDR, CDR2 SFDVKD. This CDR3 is CATSEDPLADTQYF. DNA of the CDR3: TGTGCCACCAGTGAGGATCCGTTAGCAGATACGCAGTATTTT.

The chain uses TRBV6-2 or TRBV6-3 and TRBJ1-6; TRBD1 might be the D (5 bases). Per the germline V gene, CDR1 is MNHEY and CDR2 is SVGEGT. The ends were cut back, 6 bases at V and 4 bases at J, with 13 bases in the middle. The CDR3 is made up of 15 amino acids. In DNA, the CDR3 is TGTGCCAGCAGCCGGGACGGCTCGTATAATTCACCCCTCCACTTT. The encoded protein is CASSRDGSYNSPLHF.

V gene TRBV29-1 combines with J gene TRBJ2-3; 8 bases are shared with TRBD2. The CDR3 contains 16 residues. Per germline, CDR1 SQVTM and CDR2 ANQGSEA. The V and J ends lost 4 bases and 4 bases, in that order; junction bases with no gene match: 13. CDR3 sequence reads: CSVVGRTGGRADTQYF. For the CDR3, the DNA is TGCAGCGTTGTGGGGCGCACGGGGGGGAGAGCAGATACGCAGTATTTT.

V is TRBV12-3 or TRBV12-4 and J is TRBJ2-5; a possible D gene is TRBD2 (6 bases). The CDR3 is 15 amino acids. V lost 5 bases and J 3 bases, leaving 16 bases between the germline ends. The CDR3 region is CASSRPGGNEETQYF. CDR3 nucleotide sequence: TGTGCCAGCAGTCGCCCCGGGGGTAACGAAGAGACCCAGTACTTC.

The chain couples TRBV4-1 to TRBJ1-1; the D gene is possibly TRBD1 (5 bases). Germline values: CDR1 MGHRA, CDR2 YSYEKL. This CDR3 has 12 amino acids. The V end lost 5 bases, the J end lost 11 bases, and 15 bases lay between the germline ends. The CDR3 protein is CASSRGREGAFF. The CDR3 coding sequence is TGCGCCAGCAGCAGAGGACGGGAGGGGGCTTTCTTT.

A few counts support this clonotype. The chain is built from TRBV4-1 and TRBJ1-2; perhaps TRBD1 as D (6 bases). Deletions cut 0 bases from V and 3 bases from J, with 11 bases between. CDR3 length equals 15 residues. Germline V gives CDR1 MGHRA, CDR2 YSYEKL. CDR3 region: CASSQEVGQYYGYTF. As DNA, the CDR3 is TGCGCCAGCAGCCAAGAAGTAGGACAGTACTATGGCTACACCTTC.

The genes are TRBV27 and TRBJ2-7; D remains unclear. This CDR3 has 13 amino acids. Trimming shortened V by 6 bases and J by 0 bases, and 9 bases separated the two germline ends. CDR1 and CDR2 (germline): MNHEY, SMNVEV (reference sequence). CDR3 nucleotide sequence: TGTGCCAGCAGAGAGTGGAGCTCCTACGAGCAGTACTTC. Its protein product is CASREWSSYEQYF.

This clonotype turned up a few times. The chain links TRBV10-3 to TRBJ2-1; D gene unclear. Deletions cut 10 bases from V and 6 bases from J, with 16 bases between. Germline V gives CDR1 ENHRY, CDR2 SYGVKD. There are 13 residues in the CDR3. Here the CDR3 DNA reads TGTGCCACCAGCGCCCCTAGTGGCAATGAGCAGTTCTTC. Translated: CATSAPSGNEQFF.

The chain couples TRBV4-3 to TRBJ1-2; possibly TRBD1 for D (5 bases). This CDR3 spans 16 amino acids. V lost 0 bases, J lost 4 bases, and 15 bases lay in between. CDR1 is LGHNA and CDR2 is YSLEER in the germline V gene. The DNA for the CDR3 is TGCGCCAGCAGCCAAGACATGGGCAGGGCAGGCTATGGCTACACCTTC. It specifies CASSQDMGRAGYGYTF.

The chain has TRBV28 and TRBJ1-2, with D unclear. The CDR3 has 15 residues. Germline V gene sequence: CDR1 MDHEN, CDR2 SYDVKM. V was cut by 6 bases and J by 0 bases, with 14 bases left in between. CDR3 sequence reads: CASSRGRRANYGYTF. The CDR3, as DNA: TGTGCCAGCAGCCGCGGACGGCGAGCTAACTATGGCTACACCTTC.

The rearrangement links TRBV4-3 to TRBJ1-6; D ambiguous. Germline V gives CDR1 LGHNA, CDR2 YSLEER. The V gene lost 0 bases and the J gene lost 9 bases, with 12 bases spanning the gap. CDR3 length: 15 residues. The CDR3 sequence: CASSQDLASGSPLHF. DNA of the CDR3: TGCGCCAGCAGCCAAGATTTGGCAAGTGGTTCACCCCTCCACTTT.

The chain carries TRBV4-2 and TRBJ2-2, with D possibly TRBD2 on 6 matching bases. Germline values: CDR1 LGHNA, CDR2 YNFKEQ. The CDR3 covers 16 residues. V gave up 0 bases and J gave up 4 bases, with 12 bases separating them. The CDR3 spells CASSQDTGESTGELFF. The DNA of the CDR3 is TGTGCCAGCAGCCAAGATACGGGGGAAAGCACCGGGGAGCTGTTTTTT.